These 24 T cell receptor beta chains were all obtained from the same sample, sequenced in a study of CD4 and CD8 cells across lung adenocarcinoma regions. TCRdb passed the PCR reads through MiXCR, listing each CDR3 protein once. The table lists more than 4,000 distinct CDR3 sequences, 35% to 50% of them singletons. The sample was CD4+ T cells from the margin of a lung tumor. The receptors were gathered from a female donor with lung adenocarcinoma. The CD4 and CD8 labels of this study may be unreliable.

The chain has TRBV6-1 and TRBJ2-1; perhaps TRBD2 as D (7 bases). This CDR3 contains 22 residues. Germline values: CDR1 MNHNS, CDR2 SASEGT. V was trimmed by 7 bases and J by 0 bases, leaving 34 bases between them. CDR3: CASNPQGRGGGGRESSYNEQFF. CDR3 sequence (DNA): TGTGCCAGCAACCCTCAGGGGCGTGGGGGGGGGGGGCGGGAAAGCTCCTACAATGAGCAGTTCTTC.

By share, this clonotype ranks as large (0.1 to 1%). DNA for the CDR3: TGTGCCAGCACTCCCCCGCAGGCAGGGGGAGAGACCCAGTACTTC. As protein: CASTPPQAGGETQYF. The genes are TRBV6-6 and TRBJ2-1; TRBD1 aligns across 7 bases. Gene TRBJ2-5 matches the end of the DNA better, so the J call may be wrong. The CDR3 length is 15 residues. Germline V gene data show CDR1 as MNHNY and CDR2 as SVGAGI (reference sequence).

This clonotype appeared a few times. The gene calls are TRBV11-3 and TRBJ2-3; D may correspond to TRBD1 or TRBD2 (5 bases each). CDR1 is SGHNT and CDR2 is YENEEA in the germline V gene. V dropped 4 bases and J dropped 0 bases, with 11 bases sitting between them. This CDR3 has 15 amino acids. The CDR3 DNA reads as TGTGCCAGCAGCTCGGGACCCCCTAGCACAGATACGCAGTATTTT. It specifies CASSSGPPSTDTQYF.

This chain connects TRBV7-6 to TRBJ2-5; possible D gene TRBD2, 6 bases. The CDR3 consists of 17 residues. The germline V gene encodes CDR1 SGHVS and CDR2 FNYEAQ. Trimming left V 5 bases short and J 2 bases short, with 21 bases between. CDR3 residues: CASSLTPGRLEQETQYF. The DNA for the CDR3 is TGTGCCAGCAGCCTCACTCCTGGGAGGTTGGAACAAGAGACCCAGTACTTC. The whole variable domain, remainder taken from reference TRBV7-6 and TRBJ2-5, is GAGVSQSPRYKVTKRGQDVALRCDPISGHVSLYWYRQALGQGPEFLTYFNYEAQQDKSGLPNDRFSAERPEGSISTLTIQRTEQRDSAMYRCASSLTPGRLEQETQYFGPGTRLLVL.

In this sample, this clonotype turned up a few times. This rearrangement joins TRBV11-3 to TRBJ2-1, with D tentatively TRBD1 (6 bases). From germline, CDR1 is SGHNT and CDR2 YENEEA. The CDR3 spans 15 residues. Trimming took 0 bases from V and 9 from J, leaving 15 bases between them. The CDR3 reads CASSLEQGVIREQFF. In DNA form, the CDR3 reads TGTGCCAGCAGCTTAGAACAGGGAGTAATACGTGAGCAGTTCTTC.

This clonotype has only a few counts. A read error may be the cause here, since a much bigger clone is one base away. The chain carries TRBV6-5 and TRBJ2-1; no definite D call. The assigned J gene may be wrong: the sequence end matches TRBJ2-7 better. This CDR3 is 13 amino acids long. Per germline, CDR1 MNHEY and CDR2 SVGAGI. Here the CDR3 reads CASSYSKTNEQYF. The CDR3, as DNA: TGTGCCAGCAGTTACTCGAAAACGAATGAGCAGTACTTC.

CDR3 DNA: TGTGCCAGCAGTCGGGACCCTGACCAAGAGACCCAGTACTTC. As protein: CASSRDPDQETQYF. V usage is TRBV6-1 and J usage is TRBJ2-1, with D possibly being TRBD1 or TRBD2 (5 bases each). The DNA end is a closer match to TRBJ2-5, so the J assignment may be wrong. Germline CDR1 reads MNHNS; CDR2 reads SASEGT. This CDR3 is 14 amino acids long.

Here the CDR3 reads CASSYSRGAPEQFF. The CDR3 bases are TGTGCCAGCAGTTACAGTCGGGGGGCGCCCGAGCAGTTCTTC. The chain recombines TRBV6-2 or TRBV6-3 with TRBJ2-1; D may be TRBD2 (7 bases). Per germline, CDR1 MNHEY and CDR2 SVGEGT. The V and J ends lost 2 bases and 10 bases respectively, with 15 bases between them. The CDR3 has 14 amino acids.

This chain connects TRBV27 to TRBJ1-5, with D unclear. Per germline, CDR1 MNHEY and CDR2 SMNVEV (reference sequence). The CDR3 spans 14 residues. The V and J ends lost 3 bases and 2 bases respectively, with 8 bases between them. CDR3 amino acids: CASSLIGGNQPQHF. The CDR3 DNA reads TGTGCCAGCAGTTTGATTGGGGGCAATCAGCCCCAGCATTTT.

In this sample, this clonotype is medium-sized. A read error is possible here, since a much larger clone lies one base away. V gene TRBV27 combines with J gene TRBJ2-5, with 9 bases fitting TRBD1. Trimming cost V 5 bases and J 11 bases; bases outside gene matches: 21. Per germline, CDR1 MNHEY and CDR2 SMNVEV (reference sequence). This CDR3 contains 17 residues. The CDR3 loop is CASSRRTGASSYNEQYF. The CDR3 nucleotides are TGTGCCAGCAGTCGTCGGACAGGGGCCAGCTCCTACAATGAGCAGTACTTC.

The rearrangement joins TRBV27 to TRBJ2-1; 12 positions match TRBD2. With the DNA end fitting TRBJ2-7 better, the J assignment may be wrong. Germline V gene sequence: CDR1 MNHEY, CDR2 SMNVEV (reference sequence). The CDR3 covers 17 residues. CDR3 loop: CASTQTGLAGKSYEQYF. The CDR3 nucleotides read TGTGCCAGCACCCAAACTGGACTAGCGGGGAAAAGTTACGAGCAGTACTTC.

CDR3 protein: CASGPPDTQYF. CDR3 DNA sequence: TGTGCCAGCGGTCCTCCAGATACGCAGTATTTT. This chain joins TRBV27 and TRBJ2-3; unclear D gene. The CDR3 runs to 11 residues. V lost 8 bases and J 4 bases, leaving 7 bases between the germline ends. Germline V gene sequence: CDR1 MNHEY, CDR2 SMNVEV (reference sequence).

This clonotype was counted only a few times. The rearrangement joins TRBV7-6 to TRBJ2-1; the match to TRBD2 covers 16 bases. The CDR3 consists of 16 residues. J lost 7 bases, V lost 1 base, and 1 base had no gene match. Germline CDR1 and CDR2: SGHVS and FNYEAQ. The CDR3: CASSLEGLAGGNEQFF. CDR3 DNA: TGTGCCAGCAGCTTAGAGGGACTAGCGGGAGGGAATGAGCAGTTCTTC.

DNA for the CDR3: TGCGCCAGCAGCCGGATGACTAGCGGGAGTGTAGCCTACAATGAGCAGTACTTC. It encodes CASSRMTSGSVAYNEQYF. The chain recombines TRBV5-1 with TRBJ2-4; 12 nucleotides agree with TRBD2. Per germline, CDR1 SGHRS and CDR2 YFSETQ. J was trimmed by 13 bases and V by 4 bases; bases with no gene match: 21. The CDR3 spans 18 residues.

The rearrangement links TRBV6-5 to TRBJ2-5; perhaps TRBD2 as D (6 bases). The J call is uncertain, as TRBJ2-1 better fits the DNA end. Germline V CDR1 and CDR2: MNHEY, SVGAGI. The CDR3 length is 15 residues. The CDR3 reads CASSYSLAMINEQFF. CDR3 in DNA: TGTGCCAGCAGTTACTCACTAGCAATGATCAATGAGCAGTTCTTC.

The gene calls are TRBV7-2 and TRBJ2-5, with 10 bases that match TRBD1. The better agreement between TRBJ2-7 and the DNA end casts doubt on the J call. Germline V gene sequence: CDR1 SGHTA, CDR2 FQGNSA. CDR3 length: 17 amino acids. The CDR3 bases are TGTGCCAGCAGCTTAGAACCGACGGGACAGGGGAACAACGAGCAGTACTTC. This translates into CASSLEPTGQGNNEQYF.

This clonotype was seen only a few times. The V gene is TRBV3-1, the J gene TRBJ2-3; unclear D gene. The V gene's germline CDR1 is LGHDT and CDR2 YNNKEL (reference sequence). Trimming took off 1 base at V and 5 bases at J, with 13 bases between the two ends. The length of the CDR3 is 15 residues. The CDR3 DNA follows: TGTGCCAGCAGCCAAGTTGCAGATAATGGAGATACGCAGTATTTT. Translation gives CASSQVADNGDTQYF.

As to this clonotype: One end of the junction is discordant with germline, which a read error may explain. The rearrangement joins TRBV27 to TRBJ2-5, with a weak D call TRBD1 (7 bases). The CDR3 loop spans 15 amino acids. The germline CDR1 and CDR2 sequences are MNHEY and SMNVEV (reference sequence). The CDR3 spells CGRGANGRDPDTQYF. CDR3 nucleotide sequence: TGTGGCAGGGGGGCTAATGGTCGCGACCCAGATACCCAGTACTTT.

The gene calls are TRBV6-1 and TRBJ2-1; 12 nucleotides align to TRBD2. J was trimmed by 7 bases and V by 2 bases; bases with no gene match: 0. This CDR3 spans 14 amino acids. The germline V gene has CDR1 MNHNS and CDR2 SASEGT. The CDR3 DNA follows: TGTGCCAGCAGTGAACTAGCGGGAGGGAATGAGCAGTTCTTC. Amino acid sequence: CASSELAGGNEQFF.

The chain couples TRBV6-5 to TRBJ2-5; D is unresolved. V lost 0 bases, J lost 1 base, and 9 bases lay in between. Germline lookup yields CDR1 MNHEY and CDR2 SVGAGI. This CDR3 is 15 amino acids long. For the CDR3, the DNA is TGTGCCAGCAGTTACTCTATGGGTCCCCAAGAGACCCAGTACTTC. This translates into CASSYSMGPQETQYF.

By share of the sample, this clonotype is medium-sized. V is TRBV12-3 or TRBV12-4 and J is TRBJ2-3; 16 nucleotides match TRBD2. V lost 6 bases to trimming and J lost 5 bases; unmatched junction nucleotides: 14. The CDR3 has 19 residues. CDR3 sequence (DNA): TGTGCCAGCAGACCCGGGACTAGCGGGAGGGCCCTTTTTGGAGATACGCAGTATTTT. This codes for CASRPGTSGRALFGDTQYF.

Concerning this clonotype: A much larger clone differs by one base, so this may be a read error. The CDR3 sequence: CASSPQGARDEQYF. CDR3 sequence (DNA): TGTGCCAGCAGTCCCCAGGGGGCGCGGGATGAGCAGTACTTC. The chain employs TRBV27 and TRBJ2-1; the match to TRBD1 covers 8 bases. The assigned J gene may be wrong: the sequence end matches TRBJ2-7 better. This CDR3 is built from 14 residues. Germline V gene lookup returns CDR1 MNHEY and CDR2 SMNVEV (reference sequence).

This chain links TRBV10-3 with TRBJ2-3, with D perhaps matching TRBD2 (6 bases). Germline V CDR1 and CDR2: ENHRY, SYGVKD. The CDR3 has 15 amino acids. The CDR3 DNA is TGTGCGACGGGCATGGGGGGTTTCGCCACAGATACGCAGTATTTT. Translated, it gives CATGMGGFATDTQYF.

By frequency in the sample, this clonotype is medium-sized. V and J are TRBV6-6 and TRBJ2-2; 7 bases are shared with TRBD1. Germline CDR1 MNHNY, CDR2 SVGAGI (reference sequence). With V trimmed by 7 bases and J by 4 bases, 6 bases remained unmatched. CDR3 length equals 14 residues. DNA of the CDR3: TGTGCCAGCAACCGGGACAGAGGCACCGGGGAGCTGTTTTTT. Its translation is CASNRDRGTGELFF.